This TCR beta chain is drawn from a study of T cells in Graves' hyperthyroidism and ophthalmopathy. CDR1 and CDR2 from the germline V gene are LNHDA and SQIVND (reference sequence). J gave up 4 bases and V 9 bases, and 10 bases lay outside the gene matches. The CDR3 is made up of 14 amino acids. It was RNA transcripts that yielded the amplified TCR beta CDR3 regions. RT-PCR in the first round (using the HTBI primer set) targeted the TCR CDR3. TCRdb re-called the multiplex PCR reads with MiXCR, one entry per CDR3 protein. The sample has roughly 700,000 distinct CDR3 sequences, about 14% seen once; the top ten hold 10%. This clonotype was counted ten times or more. What it recognizes is unknown. No progression to ophthalmopathy during 18 months of follow-up defined stable disease. Subjects aged 18 to 65 presented with newly diagnosed hyperthyroidism of less than 2 months' duration. The study, taken as a whole, reports: The model predicted ophthalmopathy a median roughly six months before onset. Also found in blood were most expanded thyroid clonotypes above 0.001.

The V and J genes are TRBV19 and TRBJ2-7, with 9 positions matching TRBD1. The TCR was taken from a woman aged 18 to 35 with Graves' hyperthyroidism. The sequencing sample was made of blood. The CDR3 DNA is TGTGCCAGCAGCCCCGGGACAGGGAGATACGAGCAGTACTTC. It codes for CASSPGTGRYEQYF.